This T cell receptor beta chain originates from a study of blood T cell repertoires in COVID-19. The overall study: The analysed material was cDNA or gDNA that came from T cells, B-cell-depleted T cells, or PBMCs.

The CDR3 length is 15 residues. After removal of 1 base from V and 7 bases from J, the junction contained 7 bases not matched to a gene. Germline CDR1 is SGHTA and CDR2 is FQGNSA. Per the authors' pipeline: Reference gene primer amplification yielded estimated nucleated cell counts. Profiled with immunoSEQ multiplex PCR; TCRdb holds only in-frame clones, not every one. That table gives V, J and clone size, and the DNA gave D and trimming. The sample records roughly 41,000 clones, 75% to 90% being singletons. The specimen was peripheral blood. The clonotype was recovered from a human donor in a cohort sampled during active COVID-19. The donor label of this sample is uncertain. The V and J genes are TRBV7-2 and TRBJ2-7, with 10 bases identical to TRBD1. CDR3 amino acids: CASSLVGQGGWEQYF. The CDR3 DNA reads TGTGCCAGCAGCTTAGTAGGACAGGGGGGTTGGGAGCAGTACTTC.